This TCR beta chain was recovered during a study of blood T cell repertoires in COVID-19. At the level of the study: Material from acute and convalescent COVID-19 was sourced from the United States, Italy and Spain. Sources were T cells, B-cell-depleted T cells, or PBMCs; the material itself was cDNA or gDNA.

Germline V gene lookup returns CDR1 WNHNN and CDR2 SYGVQD (reference sequence). V lost 1 base, J lost 2 bases, and 10 bases stayed unmatched. CDR3 length equals 17 residues. One Seattle source followed patients from active infection through their disease course. Sequencing was performed with immunoSEQ multiplex PCR; in TCRdb, only in-frame clones are kept and a portion is missing. The table records about 180,000 clones, roughly 83% of them present only once. This clonotype was obtained from a woman between 35 and 50 years old with COVID-19, enrolled during active disease. The genes are TRBV10-1 and TRBJ2-7; 8 nucleotides align to TRBD2. The sequenced sample was peripheral blood. CDR3 sequence reads: CASSEYRMGLETYEQYF. In DNA, the CDR3 is TGCGCCAGCAGTGAGTACCGGATGGGACTAGAAACCTACGAGCAGTACTTC.